Following are 25 T cell receptor beta chains from one sample sequenced in a study of CD8+CD57+ T cells in acquired aplastic anemia. An expansion of CD8+CD57+ cells by flow cytometry had been shown in patients chosen for sequencing. Researchers used genomic DNA as the template to profile TCR beta VDJ and CDR3. MiXCR, run by TCRdb on the reads, gives a single entry per CDR3 protein. The sample has under 250,000 distinct CDR3 sequences; roughly 60% are singletons. The sequencing sample was made of sorted CD4+, CD8+, or CD8+CD57+ T cells (not recorded which) from PBMCs. These receptors were taken from a human donor with aplastic anemia.

V gene TRBV7-2 combines with J gene TRBJ2-7, with a tentative D call TRBD2 (6 bases). The V gene's germline CDR1 is SGHTA and CDR2 FQGNSA. The length of the CDR3 is 16 residues. Trimming pared 1 base from V and 2 bases from J, leaving 15 bases between. CDR3 nucleotide sequence: TGTGCCAGCAGCTTAGAGGGCGGGACGGCAACCTACGAGCAGTACTTC. This translates into CASSLEGGTATYEQYF.

There are many counts of this clonotype. This chain uses TRBV2 with TRBJ1-6; tentative D call: TRBD1 (5 bases). V was cut by 4 bases and J by 7 bases, with 5 bases left in between. This CDR3 is 12 amino acids long. Per the germline V gene, CDR1 is SNHLY and CDR2 is FYNNEI. The CDR3 DNA reads as TGTGCCAGCAGTGGGGGGAATTCACCCCTCCACTTT. This encodes CASSGGNSPLHF.

A remark on this clonotype: The conserved closing phenylalanine or tryptophan is absent in this CDR3, likely reflecting a read error. The chain carries TRBV24-1 and TRBJ2-5; D remains ambiguous. The CDR3 is 12 amino acids. V lost 1 base to trimming and J lost 4 bases, with 3 bases between them. Germline V gene lookup returns CDR1 KGHDR and CDR2 SFDVKD. DNA of the CDR3: TGTGCCACCAGTGATTTATCAGAGACCCAGTACCTC. As protein: CATSDLSETQYL.

The chain has TRBV29-1 and TRBJ2-7; no firm D call. V lost 3 bases to trimming and J lost 7 bases, with 13 bases between them. This CDR3 has 12 residues. Germline assignment: CDR1 SQVTM and CDR2 ANQGSEA. For the CDR3, the DNA is TGCAGCGTTGAGCTAGTCTTGGGTGAGCAGTACTTC. Its translation: CSVELVLGEQYF.

This clonotype occurred a few times. V usage is TRBV5-1 and J usage is TRBJ2-5; 9 nucleotides line up with TRBD2. J lost 5 bases, V lost 2 bases, and 4 bases had no gene match. Germline V gives CDR1 SGHRS, CDR2 YFSETQ. This CDR3 contains 14 residues. In DNA form, the CDR3 reads TGCGCCAGCAGCTTTAGCGGGAGAGGGGAGACCCAGTACTTC. This translates into CASSFSGRGETQYF.

This clonotype was observed once. The chain recombines TRBV7-2 with TRBJ1-1; no clear D. Trimming removed 1 base at V and 10 bases at J, with 13 bases between. The germline V gene has CDR1 SGHTA and CDR2 FQGNSA. CDR3 length: 13 residues. The CDR3 DNA reads as TGTGCCAGCAGCTTAGGGGAGAGAAAAAGAGCTTTCTTT. Its protein is CASSLGERKRAFF.

This clonotype came up many times. The chain has TRBV4-1 and TRBJ2-1; 11 bases map to TRBD2. Germline CDR1 is MGHRA and CDR2 is YSYEKL. V lost 1 base, J lost 7 bases, and 3 bases stayed unmatched. The CDR3 is made up of 15 amino acids. As DNA, the CDR3 is TGCGCCAGCAGCCAAGGGGGACTAGCGGTAAATGAGCAGTTCTTC. Translating it yields CASSQGGLAVNEQFF.

The genes are TRBV5-1 and TRBJ1-4; D unclear. There are 14 residues in the CDR3. The germline V gene encodes CDR1 SGHRS and CDR2 YFSETQ. Trimming removed 4 bases at V and 7 bases at J, with 14 bases between. As DNA, the CDR3 is TGCGCCAGCAGCCCGGACGGACCCCCTGAAAAACTGTTTTTT. It encodes CASSPDGPPEKLFF. The complete variable domain, with remaining parts taken from reference TRBV5-1 and TRBJ1-4, reads KAGVTQTPRYLIKTRGQQVTLSCSPISGHRSVSWYQQTPGQGLQFLFEYFSETQRNKGNFPGRFSGRQFSNSRSEMNVSTLELGDSALYLCASSPDGPPEKLFFGSGTQLSVL.

V is TRBV9 and J is TRBJ2-7, with 11 bases aligning to TRBD2. V was pared by 3 bases and J by 1 base, with 3 bases of the junction left unmatched. Germline CDR1 SGDLS, CDR2 YYNGEE. This CDR3 has 15 amino acids. Here the CDR3 reads CASSAGLAVSYEQYF. DNA for the CDR3: TGTGCCAGCAGCGCGGGACTAGCGGTTTCCTACGAGCAGTACTTC.

Only one count was recorded for this clonotype. The chain employs TRBV12-3 or TRBV12-4 and TRBJ2-5; tentative D call: TRBD2 (5 bases). The CDR3 runs to 16 residues. V was pared by 5 bases and J by 1 base, with 17 bases between. The CDR3 coding sequence is TGTGCCAGCAGTGACGGGGTAGGGTGGGGCCAAGAGACCCAGTACTTC. Protein: CASSDGVGWGQETQYF.

V and J are TRBV19 and TRBJ2-7; maybe TRBD2 (6 bases). This CDR3 has 16 amino acids. The germline V gene has CDR1 LNHDA and CDR2 SQIVND (reference sequence). Trimming removed 9 bases at V and 2 bases at J, with 23 bases between. This chain's CDR3 is CASSLGRGGGAYEQYF. In DNA, the CDR3 is TGTGCCAGCAGCTTGGGGCGGGGCGGCGGGGCCTACGAGCAGTACTTC.

The table lists this clonotype with a few counts. V usage is TRBV7-9 and J usage is TRBJ2-3; tentatively, D is TRBD1 or TRBD2 (5 bases each). Trimming left V 0 bases short and J 3 bases short, with 13 bases between. CDR1 and CDR2 (germline): SEHNR, FQNEAQ (reference sequence). The CDR3 sequence is 16 residues long. The CDR3 coding sequence is TGTGCCAGCAGCTTAGCGACTTGGGGGAGTACAGATACGCAGTATTTT. Protein product: CASSLATWGSTDTQYF.

This clonotype appeared once. This sequence joins TRBV7-2 and TRBJ1-2; unclear D gene. The length of the CDR3 is 14 residues. CDR1 is SGHTA and CDR2 is FQGNSA in the germline V gene. V dropped 5 bases and J dropped 8 bases, with 18 bases sitting between them. The CDR3 region has the DNA TGTGCCAGCAGCCCGACCCTCGTCGTCTTGGGCTACACCTTC. Its translation is CASSPTLVVLGYTF. The complete variable domain, with remaining parts taken from reference TRBV7-2 and TRBJ1-2, reads GAGVSQSPSNKVTEKGKDVELRCDPISGHTALYWYRQSLGQGLEFLIYFQGNSAPDKSGLPSDRFSAERTGGSVSTLTIQRTQQEDSAVYLCASSPTLVVLGYTFGSGTRLTVV.

In regard to this clonotype: The junction and the germline gene differ at one end; a read error may be behind it. The rearrangement joins TRBV7-8 to TRBJ2-7; 11 nucleotides align to TRBD2. Germline V lookup: CDR1 SGHVS, CDR2 FQNEAQ. The CDR3 runs 14 residues. The CDR3 protein is CDSSLGLAGYEQYF. The CDR3 coding sequence is TGTGACAGCAGCTTAGGACTAGCGGGCTACGAGCAGTACTTC.

This sequence joins TRBV15 and TRBJ1-6; 8 nucleotides line up with TRBD1. The CDR3 is made up of 15 amino acids. V lost 5 bases, J lost 10 bases, and 10 bases stayed unmatched. Germline V gene sequence: CDR1 LNHNV, CDR2 YYDKDF (reference sequence). CDR3 in DNA: TGTGCCACCAGCCAAAGGGACAGGAGGAGGTCACCCCTCCACTTT. Its translation: CATSQRDRRRSPLHF.

A few counts support this clonotype. This chain connects TRBV2 to TRBJ2-5; D is tentatively TRBD1 or TRBD2 (10 bases each). Germline loops: CDR1 SNHLY, CDR2 FYNNEI. There are 19 residues in the CDR3. V lost 9 bases and J lost 5, with 34 bases in between. CDR3 sequence reads: CARRPGTGDILAGVETQYF. CDR3 nucleotide sequence: TGTGCCAGGCGTCCCGGGACAGGGGATATCCTAGCGGGAGTGGAGACCCAGTACTTC.

The rearrangement uses TRBV29-1 and TRBJ1-6; D might be TRBD1 (5 bases). Trimming left V 6 bases short and J 8 bases short, with 17 bases between. The CDR3 sequence is 14 residues long. The germline V gene has CDR1 SQVTM and CDR2 ANQGSEA. The CDR3 bases are TGCAGCGTCCCAGGCCCTGACAGAGATTCACCCCTCCACTTT. Translating it yields CSVPGPDRDSPLHF.

The chain links TRBV15 to TRBJ1-1; the D is unclear. V lost 3 bases and J lost 0, with 8 bases in between. Germline CDR1 is LNHNV and CDR2 is YYDKDF (reference sequence). CDR3 size: 14 residues. The CDR3 protein is CATSRGTMNTEAFF. CDR3 bases: TGTGCCACCAGCAGGGGAACGATGAACACTGAAGCTTTCTTT.

This clonotype was counted only a few times. The chain joins TRBV10-3 to TRBJ1-2, with D possibly matching TRBD1 (5 bases). V lost 10 bases and J lost 7, with 22 bases in between. The CDR3 runs 14 residues. Looked up from germline, CDR1 is ENHRY and CDR2 is SYGVKD. This CDR3 reads CATEGTGKSGGYTF. The CDR3 nucleotides are TGTGCCACCGAAGGGACTGGCAAGAGTGGTGGCTACACCTTC.

The chain uses TRBV2 and TRBJ2-3, with a weak D call TRBD2 (6 bases). The CDR3 contains 17 residues. The germline CDR1 and CDR2 sequences are SNHLY and FYNNEI. V lost 1 base and J 0 bases, leaving 14 bases between the germline ends. In DNA form, the CDR3 reads TGTGCCAGCAGTGAAGTGGGGATCGGGGGAAGCACAGATACGCAGTATTTT. Amino acid sequence: CASSEVGIGGSTDTQYF.

The gene calls are TRBV4-2 and TRBJ1-1; D ambiguous. The CDR3 is made up of 13 amino acids. V lost 5 bases and J 5 bases, leaving 12 bases between the germline ends. CDR1 is LGHNA and CDR2 is YNFKEQ in the germline V gene. CDR3 region: CASSLDLWTEAFF. The CDR3 nucleotides read TGTGCCAGCAGCTTGGATTTGTGGACTGAAGCTTTCTTT.

This chain joins TRBV2 and TRBJ1-4; D is perhaps TRBD1 (6 bases). Per the germline V gene, CDR1 is SNHLY and CDR2 is FYNNEI. V lost 7 bases to trimming and J lost 12 bases, with 12 bases between them. The CDR3 is made up of 11 amino acids. CDR3 protein: CASTRGGELFF. The CDR3 coding sequence is TGTGCCAGCACTCGTGGGGGCGAACTGTTTTTT. The full variable domain, rest sourced from reference TRBV2 and TRBJ1-4, is EPEVTQTPSHQVTQMGQEVILRCVPISNHLYFYWYRQILGQKVEFLVSFYNNEISEKSEIFDDQFSVERPDGSNFTLKIRSTKLEDSAMYFCASTRGGELFFGSGTQLSVL.

V gene TRBV20-1 combines with J gene TRBJ1-5, with 7 bases aligning to TRBD1. V trimming: 6 bases; J trimming: 6 bases; junction bases outside the gene matches: 14. CDR1 and CDR2 (germline): DFQATT, SNEGSKA (reference sequence). The CDR3 length is 15 residues. The CDR3 DNA reads as TGCAGTGCCCAAGATTTTGCAGGGGGTAGTCAGCCCCAGCATTTT. Amino acid sequence: CSAQDFAGGSQPQHF.

The V and J genes are TRBV7-2 and TRBJ2-7; unclear D gene. This CDR3 has 14 residues. Trimming pared 3 bases from V and 5 bases from J, leaving 14 bases between. Germline-derived CDR1 and CDR2 are SGHTA and FQGNSA. As DNA, the CDR3 is TGTGCCAGCAGCTTGGGATGGCTGACTGACGAGCAGTACTTC. Translation: CASSLGWLTDEQYF.

This rearrangement joins TRBV25-1 to TRBJ2-7; 11 bases are a match to TRBD2. CDR1 and CDR2 (germline): MGHDK, SYGVNS. There are 15 residues in the CDR3. V shed 4 bases, J shed 7 bases, and the junction held 9 bases outside the gene matches. The CDR3 is CASSGALAGGWEQYF. CDR3 nucleotide sequence: TGTGCCAGCAGTGGGGCTCTAGCGGGGGGTTGGGAGCAGTACTTC.